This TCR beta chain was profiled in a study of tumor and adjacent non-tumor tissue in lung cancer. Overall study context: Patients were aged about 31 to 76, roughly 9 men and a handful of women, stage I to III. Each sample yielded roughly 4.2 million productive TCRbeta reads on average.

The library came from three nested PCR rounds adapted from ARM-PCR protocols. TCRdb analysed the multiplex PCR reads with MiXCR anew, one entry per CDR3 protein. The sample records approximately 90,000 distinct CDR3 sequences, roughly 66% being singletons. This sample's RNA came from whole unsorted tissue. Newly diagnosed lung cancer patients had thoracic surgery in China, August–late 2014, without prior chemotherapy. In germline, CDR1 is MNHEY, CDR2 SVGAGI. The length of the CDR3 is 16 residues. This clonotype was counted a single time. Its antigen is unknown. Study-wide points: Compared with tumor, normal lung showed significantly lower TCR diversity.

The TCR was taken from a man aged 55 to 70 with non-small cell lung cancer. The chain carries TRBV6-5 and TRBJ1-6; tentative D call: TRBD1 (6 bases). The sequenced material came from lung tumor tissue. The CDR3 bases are TGTACAAGCAGCCGATGGCGAGGGACAAATGATTCACCCCTCCACTTT. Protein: CTSSRWRGTNDSPLHF.